A single T cell receptor beta chain is shown here with its context. The data are from a study of blood T cell repertoires in COVID-19. The method was immunoSEQ multiplex PCR; TCRdb's version includes in-frame clones alone and lacks a portion of them. The table has approximately 200,000 clones, roughly 86% seen once. Germline loops: CDR1 SGHRS, CDR2 YFSETQ. The CDR3 consists of 17 residues. V gave up 0 bases and J gave up 6 bases; unmatched junction bases: 11. Assignment of participants to cohorts was predicated upon participant-reported clinical history. Each recovered donor of Cohort 3 presented with two negative PCRs, clearance, or symptom resolution.

The clonotype was recovered from a woman aged 25 to 39 who had recovered from COVID-19. Sequenced: PBMCs or T cells enriched from blood (not recorded which). The chain is built from TRBV5-1 and TRBJ2-1, with 8 bases identical to TRBD2. The CDR3 protein is CASSLANTRSGSNEQFF. Here the CDR3 DNA reads TGCGCCAGCAGCTTGGCCAACACCCGGAGCGGGAGCAATGAGCAGTTCTTC.